Listed below are T cell receptor beta chains from one sample, sequenced in a study of cytomegalovirus exposure and HLA in healthy donors. Assay used: immunoSEQ multiplex PCR; TCRdb lists only in-frame clones, some missing. The sample lists some 160,000 clones; 73% were seen once. Sequencing was performed on PBMCs. The receptors stem from a woman aged 18-35 years in good health and CMV-seropositive. Each CDR3 is given with its conserved first and last residue. A D gene is named only where the DNA matches it firmly. Some rows have no size entry. The others give once, few or many, or a class for an expanded clone.

abundance,d_gene,v_gene,j_gene,CDR3aa,CDR3nt
.,.,TRBV6-5,TRBJ2-7,CASSEYLEVNEQYF,TGTGCCAGCAGTGAGTATTTGGAGGTCAACGAGCAGTACTTC
few,TRBD2,TRBV7-9,TRBJ2-7,CASSKSGLAGGTYEQYF,TGTGCCAGCAGCAAGTCCGGACTAGCGGGGGGTACCTACGAGCAGTACTTC
.,.,TRBV7-3,TRBJ2-3,CASSLGAATDTQYF,TGTGCCAGCAGCTTAGGGGCAGCCACAGATACGCAGTATTTT
.,TRBD1,TRBV5-1,TRBJ2-3,CASSLVGDRGTDTQYF,TGCGCCAGCAGCTTGGTTGGAGACAGGGGCACAGATACGCAGTATTTT
.,.,TRBV4-1,TRBJ2-5,CASSQDRGVQETQYF,TGCGCCAGCAGCCAAGATAGAGGAGTCCAAGAGACCCAGTACTTC
.,TRBD1,TRBV7-6,TRBJ1-2,CASSLAWDSRDGYTF,TGTGCCAGCAGCTTAGCTTGGGACAGCCGGGATGGCTACACCTTC
.,TRBD1,TRBV2,TRBJ1-2,CASSERGQGDYTF,TGTGCCAGCAGTGAACGGGGACAGGGGGACTACACCTTC
once,.,TRBV6-5,TRBJ2-5,CASSSAVGLGETQYF,TGTGCCAGCAGTTCCGCCGTCGGCCTCGGGGAGACCCAGTACTTC
.,.,TRBV11-2,TRBJ2-5,CASSSRLVQETQYF,TGTGCCAGCAGCTCCCGACTAGTCCAAGAGACCCAGTACTTC
.,TRBD1,TRBV9,TRBJ2-5,CASSHDRAGETQYF,TGTGCCAGCAGCCACGACAGGGCTGGGGAGACCCAGTACTTC
.,TRBD1,TRBV6-6,TRBJ1-2,CASSPRGNYGYTF,TGTGCCAGCAGCCCCAGGGGGAACTATGGCTACACCTTC
.,.,TRBV15,TRBJ1-2,CATSRDRLDRNYGYTF,TGTGCCACCAGCAGAGATCGCCTGGACAGAAACTATGGCTACACCTTC
.,.,TRBV7-9,TRBJ2-7,CSSSSSTEDYEQYF,TGTTCCAGCAGCTCCTCGACGGAGGACTACGAGCAGTACTTC
few,TRBD1,TRBV7-2,TRBJ1-2,CASSADRAYGYTF,TGTGCCAGCAGCGCGGACAGGGCTTATGGCTACACCTTC
.,.,TRBV21-1,TRBJ1-3,CASPSGPSGNTIYF,TGTGCCAGCCCGAGCGGACCCTCTGGAAACACCATATATTTT
once,.,TRBV25-1,TRBJ2-6,CASGGFSGANVLTF,TGTGCCAGCGGCGGATTCTCTGGGGCCAACGTCCTGACTTTC
.,TRBD1,TRBV4-3,TRBJ1-2,CASSQGTGNYGYTF,TGCGCCAGCAGCCAAGGGACAGGGAACTATGGCTACACCTTC
.,.,TRBV18,TRBJ1-2,CASSPANLQVNYGYTF,TGTGCCAGCTCACCAGCTAACTTACAGGTTAACTATGGCTACACCTTC
.,TRBD1,TRBV9,TRBJ1-1,CASSLRPGQQVEAFF,TGTGCCAGCAGCCTGCGACCGGGACAGCAGGTTGAAGCTTTCTTT
.,.,TRBV6-4,TRBJ1-5,CASQEEGNQPQHF,TGTGCATCACAGGAGGAGGGAAATCAGCCCCAGCATTTT
once,.,TRBV7-8,TRBJ2-7,CASSSRGGLGGAYEQYF,TGTGCCAGCAGCTCGAGGGGGGGTTTGGGGGGAGCCTACGAGCAGTACTTC
.,.,TRBV4-1,TRBJ1-3,CASSRGGIILSGNTIYF,TGCGCCAGCAGCCGGGGGGGGATTATCCTCTCTGGAAACACCATATATTTT
few,TRBD1,TRBV7-3,TRBJ1-2,CAWVKGRGPNYGYTF,TGTGCCTGGGTCAAGGGCAGGGGGCCCAACTATGGCTACACCTTC
few,.,TRBV7-2,TRBJ1-6,CASSLRATGLINSPLHF,TGTGCCAGCAGCTTGCGGGCGACTGGCCTAATTAATTCACCCCTCCACTTT
.,.,TRBV7-2,TRBJ1-1,CASSLVSHTEAFF,TGTGCCAGCAGCTTAGTCTCCCACACTGAAGCTTTCTTT
.,.,TRBV6-5,TRBJ1-1,CASRDRGAGNTEAFF,TGTGCCAGCAGAGACCGGGGGGCGGGGAACACTGAAGCTTTCTTT
once,.,TRBV19,TRBJ1-1,CASRTTGFRAEAFF,TGTGCCAGTAGGACGACAGGTTTTAGAGCTGAAGCTTTCTTT
.,.,TRBV6-6,TRBJ2-3,CASSYTQGKDTQYF,TGTGCCAGCAGTTACACCCAGGGTAAGGATACGCAGTATTTT
.,TRBD2,TRBV10-3,TRBJ2-1,CAISAVTSGENEQFF,TGTGCCATCAGTGCAGTGACTAGCGGGGAGAATGAGCAGTTCTTC
.,TRBD1,TRBV2,TRBJ1-6,CASREGQGSNSPLHF,TGTGCCAGCAGGGAAGGACAGGGGTCTAATTCACCCCTCCACTTT
.,TRBD1,TRBV5-1,TRBJ1-2,CASSRGGTGEFHGYTF,TGCGCCAGCAGTCGTGGGGGGACAGGGGAGTTTCATGGCTACACCTTC
.,.,TRBV14,TRBJ1-2,CASSPNRRLLYGYTF,TGTGCCAGCAGCCCTAACCGGAGGCTTCTCTATGGCTACACCTTC
once,TRBD2,TRBV7-9,TRBJ2-1,CASSLGTSKLEQFF,TGTGCCAGCAGCTTAGGGACTAGTAAGTTGGAGCAGTTCTTC
.,TRBD1,TRBV7-9,TRBJ1-2,CASSSRQGIYGYTF,TGTGCCAGCAGCTCTCGACAGGGGATCTATGGCTACACCTTC
.,TRBD2,TRBV19,TRBJ2-7,CASQTSGGSYEQYF,TGTGCCAGTCAAACTAGCGGGGGCTCCTACGAGCAGTACTTC
.,.,TRBV7-9,TRBJ1-1,CASSITGTEAFF,TGTGCCAGCAGCATAACGGGAACTGAAGCTTTCTTT
.,.,TRBV2,TRBJ1-5,CASSEQGTQPQHF,TGTGCCAGCAGTGAACAGGGAACTCAGCCCCAGCATTTT
once,.,TRBV5-4,TRBJ2-1,CASSYPGVEQFF,TGTGCCAGCAGCTATCCAGGGGTTGAGCAGTTCTTC
.,.,TRBV19,TRBJ2-1,CASGVGAYNEQFF,TGTGCCAGTGGTGTGGGGGCTTACAATGAGCAGTTCTTC
few,.,TRBV30,TRBJ2-1,CAQTEASKQFF,TGTGCCCAGACGGAGGCTTCCAAGCAGTTCTTC
.,TRBD1,TRBV4-3,TRBJ2-6,CASSQAGTGGSGANVLTF,TGCGCCAGCAGCCAAGCCGGGACAGGGGGCTCTGGGGCCAACGTCCTGACTTTC
.,.,TRBV23-1,TRBJ2-7,CASGPVEGWYEQYF,TGCGCCAGCGGCCCCGTGGAGGGGTGGTACGAGCAGTACTTC
.,TRBD2,TRBV27,TRBJ2-2,CASSLTSGGAPTGELFF,TGTGCCAGCAGTTTAACTAGCGGGGGGGCTCCGACCGGGGAGCTGTTTTTT
few,TRBD1,TRBV5-1,TRBJ2-1,CASSLQGASYNEQFF,TGCGCCAGCAGCTTGCAGGGGGCGAGTTACAATGAGCAGTTCTTC
.,TRBD2,TRBV6-5,TRBJ2-7,CASSRRGTSIGEQYF,TGTGCCAGCAGCCGCCGGGGGACTAGCATAGGCGAGCAGTACTTC
once,.,TRBV21-1,TRBJ1-6,CASSKEEGVEHKLNSPLHF,TGTGCCAGCAGCAAAGAAGAAGGGGTAGAGCACAAACTTAATTCACCCCTCCACTTT
.,TRBD1,TRBV25-1,TRBJ2-7,CASRTSGTGAYEQYF,TGTGCCAGCAGAACCTCCGGGACAGGCGCCTACGAGCAGTACTTC
.,.,TRBV2,TRBJ2-5,CASRTGGTEETQYF,TGTGCCAGCAGAACGGGGGGCACTGAAGAGACCCAGTACTTC
.,.,TRBV5-1,TRBJ1-6,CASATERNSPLHF,TGCGCCAGCGCCACGGAGCGTAATTCACCCCTCCACTTT
.,.,TRBV9,TRBJ1-4,CASSAGQFATNEKLFF,TGTGCCAGCAGCGCTGGACAGTTCGCAACTAATGAAAAACTGTTTTTT
.,.,TRBV7-2,TRBJ2-7,CASSLGGGGPLVF,TGTGCCAGCAGCTTAGGAGGGGGGGGGCCGCTCGTGTTC
.,TRBD1,TRBV4-1,TRBJ1-2,CASSPQDRANYGYTF,TGCGCCAGCAGCCCCCAGGACAGGGCGAACTATGGCTACACCTTC
.,.,TRBV9,TRBJ2-5,CASSVLGGETQYF,TGTGCCAGCAGCGTACTTGGAGGAGAGACCCAGTACTTC
.,TRBD1,TRBV7-7,TRBJ2-5,CASSVTGTGGETQYF,TGTGCTAGCAGCGTAACCGGGACAGGCGGTGAGACCCAGTACTTC
.,TRBD1,TRBV9,TRBJ1-2,CASSGRDSGTYGYTF,TGTGCCAGCAGCGGACGGGACAGCGGAACCTATGGCTACACCTTC
.,.,TRBV4-3,TRBJ2-3,CASSQATGSTDTQYF,TGCGCCAGCAGCCAAGCAACAGGGAGCACAGATACGCAGTATTTT
.,.,TRBV19,TRBJ1-2,CASSIIQSRAMYGYTF,TGTGCCAGTAGTATAATTCAGAGCAGGGCCATGTATGGCTACACCTTC
.,.,TRBV7-2,TRBJ2-1,CASSLFGKADNEQFF,TGTGCCAGCAGCTTATTCGGCAAGGCGGACAATGAGCAGTTCTTC
.,.,TRBV2,TRBJ2-5,CASSPLRDGETQYF,TGTGCCAGCAGCCCCCTGAGGGATGGGGAGACCCAGTACTTC